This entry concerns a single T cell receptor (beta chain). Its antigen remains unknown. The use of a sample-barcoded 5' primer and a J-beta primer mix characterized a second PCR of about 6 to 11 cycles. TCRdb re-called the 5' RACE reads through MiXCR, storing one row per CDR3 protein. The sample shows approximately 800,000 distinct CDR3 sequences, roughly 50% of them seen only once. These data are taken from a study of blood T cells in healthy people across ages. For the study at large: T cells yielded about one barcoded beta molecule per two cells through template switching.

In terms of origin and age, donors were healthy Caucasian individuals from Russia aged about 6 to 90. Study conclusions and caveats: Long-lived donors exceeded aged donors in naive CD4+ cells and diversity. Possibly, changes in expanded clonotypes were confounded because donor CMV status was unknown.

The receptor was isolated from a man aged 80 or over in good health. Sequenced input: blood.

CDR3 bases: TGTGCCAGCAGTGGTACTAGCGGCCTCCGGCACAGATACGCGTATTTT. This gives the protein CASSGTSGLRHRYAYF. V gene TRBV12-3 or TRBV12-4 combines with J gene TRBJ2-3; TRBD2 matches at 8 bases. The CDR3 has 16 residues. Trimming at V came to 5 bases and at J to 14 bases, leaving 21 bases not matched to a gene.